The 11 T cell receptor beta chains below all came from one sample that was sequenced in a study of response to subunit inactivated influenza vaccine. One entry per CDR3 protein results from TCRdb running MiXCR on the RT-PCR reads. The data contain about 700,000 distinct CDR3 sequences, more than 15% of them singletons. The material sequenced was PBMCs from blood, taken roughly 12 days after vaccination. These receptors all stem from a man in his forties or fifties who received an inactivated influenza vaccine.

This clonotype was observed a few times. The CDR3 region has the DNA TGTGCCAGCAGCGTTACAGGGTACTACGAGCAGTACTTC. It codes for CASSVTGYYEQYF. The V and J genes are TRBV6-2 or TRBV6-3 and TRBJ2-7, with D possibly matching TRBD1 (6 bases). V lost 6 bases and J 3 bases, leaving 12 bases between the germline ends. This CDR3 region has 13 residues. Germline CDR1 reads MNHEY; CDR2 reads SVGEGT.

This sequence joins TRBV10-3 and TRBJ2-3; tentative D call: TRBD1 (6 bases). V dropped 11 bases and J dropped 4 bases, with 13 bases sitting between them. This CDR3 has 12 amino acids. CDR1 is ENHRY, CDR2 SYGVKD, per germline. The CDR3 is CAAAGDSDTQYF. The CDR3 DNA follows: TGTGCCGCCGCAGGGGATTCAGATACGCAGTATTTT.

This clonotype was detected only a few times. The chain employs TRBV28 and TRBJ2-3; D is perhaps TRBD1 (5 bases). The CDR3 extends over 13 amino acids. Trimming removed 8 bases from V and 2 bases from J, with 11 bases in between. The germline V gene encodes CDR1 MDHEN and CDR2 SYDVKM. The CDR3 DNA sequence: TGTGCCAGCTCTACAGGACACACAGATACGCAGTATTTT. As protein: CASSTGHTDTQYF.

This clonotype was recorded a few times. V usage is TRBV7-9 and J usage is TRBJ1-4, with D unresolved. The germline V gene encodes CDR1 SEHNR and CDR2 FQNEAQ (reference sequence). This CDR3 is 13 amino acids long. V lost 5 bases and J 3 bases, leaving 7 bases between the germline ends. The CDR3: CASSNWANEKLFF. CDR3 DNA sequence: TGTGCCAGCAGCAACTGGGCTAATGAAAAACTGTTTTTT. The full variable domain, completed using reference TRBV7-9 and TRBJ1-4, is DTGVSQNPRHKITKRGQNVTFRCDPISEHNRLYWYRQTLGQGPEFLTYFQNEAQLEKSRLLSDRFSAERPKGSFSTLEIQRTEQGDSAMYLCASSNWANEKLFFGSGTQLSVL.

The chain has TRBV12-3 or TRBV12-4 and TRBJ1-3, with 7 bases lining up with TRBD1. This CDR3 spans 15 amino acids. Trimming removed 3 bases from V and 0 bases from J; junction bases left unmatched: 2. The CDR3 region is CASSFGTDSGNTIYF. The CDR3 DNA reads TGTGCCAGCAGTTTTGGGACAGACTCTGGAAACACCATATATTTT.

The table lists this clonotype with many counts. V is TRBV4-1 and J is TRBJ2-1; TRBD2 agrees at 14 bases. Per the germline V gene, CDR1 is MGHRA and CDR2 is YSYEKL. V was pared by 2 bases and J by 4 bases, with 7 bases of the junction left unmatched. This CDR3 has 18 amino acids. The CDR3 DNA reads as TGCGCCAGCAGCCAAAGGACTAGCGGGGGGCAAATTTACAATGAGCAGTTCTTC. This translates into CASSQRTSGGQIYNEQFF.

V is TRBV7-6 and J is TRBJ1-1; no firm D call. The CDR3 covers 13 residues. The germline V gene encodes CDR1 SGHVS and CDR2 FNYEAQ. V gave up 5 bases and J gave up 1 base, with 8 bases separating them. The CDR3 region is CASSTQRNTEAFF. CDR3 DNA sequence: TGTGCCAGCAGCACGCAGAGGAACACTGAAGCTTTCTTT.

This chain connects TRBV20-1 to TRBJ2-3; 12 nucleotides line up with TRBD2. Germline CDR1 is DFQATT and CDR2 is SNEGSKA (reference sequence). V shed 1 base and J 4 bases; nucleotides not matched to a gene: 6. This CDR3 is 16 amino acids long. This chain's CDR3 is CSARGTLAGGPDTQYF. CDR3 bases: TGCAGTGCTAGAGGGACGCTAGCGGGAGGGCCAGATACGCAGTATTTT.

DNA for the CDR3: TGTGCCAGCAGCATACAGGGGATAGGGCAGTTCTTC. It translates to CASSIQGIGQFF. V and J are TRBV7-9 and TRBJ2-1; 7 bases fit TRBD1. With 5 bases clipped from V and 12 bases from J, the junction kept 7 bases outside the gene matches. The CDR3 length is 12 residues. Looked up from germline, CDR1 is SEHNR and CDR2 is FQNEAQ (reference sequence). Complete variable domain (other parts from reference TRBV7-9 and TRBJ2-1): DTGVSQNPRHKITKRGQNVTFRCDPISEHNRLYWYRQTLGQGPEFLTYFQNEAQLEKSRLLSDRFSAERPKGSFSTLEIQRTEQGDSAMYLCASSIQGIGQFFGPGTRLTVL.

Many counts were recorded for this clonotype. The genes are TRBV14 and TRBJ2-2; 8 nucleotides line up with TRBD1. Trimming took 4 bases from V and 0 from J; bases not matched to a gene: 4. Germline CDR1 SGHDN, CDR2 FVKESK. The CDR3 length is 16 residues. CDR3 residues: CASSPWDRSNTGELFF. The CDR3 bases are TGTGCCAGCAGCCCCTGGGACAGGTCGAACACCGGGGAGCTGTTTTTT.

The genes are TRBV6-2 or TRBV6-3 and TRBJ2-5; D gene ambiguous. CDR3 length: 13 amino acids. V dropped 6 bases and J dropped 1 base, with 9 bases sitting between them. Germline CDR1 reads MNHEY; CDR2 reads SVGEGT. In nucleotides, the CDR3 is TGTGCCAGCAGGTGGAATGTCCAAGAGACCCAGTACTTC. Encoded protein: CASRWNVQETQYF.